One and the same sample provided the 26 T cell receptor beta chains below, sequenced in a study of T cells after yellow fever vaccination. TCRdb re-called the 5' RACE reads through MiXCR, storing one row per CDR3 protein. The sample has a few hundred thousand distinct CDR3 sequences, about 17% seen once. The specimen comprised PBMCs, sampled before the yellow fever booster vaccination. The source is a man aged 18 to 29 who received the YFV17D yellow fever vaccine.

V usage is TRBV7-6 and J usage is TRBJ2-7; the D is unclear. The length of the CDR3 is 16 residues. CDR1 is SGHVS and CDR2 is FNYEAQ in the germline V gene. V lost 1 base and J lost 3, with 16 bases in between. The CDR3 is CASSLEAEPHFYEQYF. The CDR3 DNA sequence: TGTGCCAGCAGCTTAGAGGCAGAGCCCCACTTCTACGAGCAGTACTTC.

This clonotype was observed a handful of times. This chain joins TRBV12-3 or TRBV12-4 and TRBJ1-2, with D tentatively TRBD1 (5 bases). Trimming removed 6 bases at V and 8 bases at J, with 16 bases between. The CDR3 is 13 residues long. The CDR3 DNA reads as TGTGCCAGCAGACGGTCGACAGCGAAGGGCTACACCTTC. This sequence encodes CASRRSTAKGYTF.

CDR3 DNA: TGTGCCAGCTCACCATCCAGGATGAACACCGGGGAGCTGTTTTTT. It encodes CASSPSRMNTGELFF. This chain links TRBV18 with TRBJ2-2; no clear D gene. Germline V lookup: CDR1 KGHSH, CDR2 LQKENI. Between the trimmed V and J ends, which lost 2 bases and 1 base, there was a span of 8 bases. This CDR3 has 15 residues.

The chain has TRBV29-1 and TRBJ2-7, with a tentative D call TRBD2 (6 bases). The CDR3 spans 13 residues. The V end was cut by 0 bases, the J end by 3 bases, with 9 bases between. Germline loops: CDR1 SQVTM, CDR2 ANQGSEA. CDR3 in DNA: TGCAGCGTTGAAGAAACAGCGGGCTACGAGCAGTACTTC. It yields the protein CSVEETAGYEQYF.

In this sample, this clonotype turned up once. The rearrangement joins TRBV7-6 to TRBJ2-5; 14 bases match TRBD2. V shed 5 bases and J 7 bases; nucleotides not matched to a gene: 12. The CDR3 loop spans 17 amino acids. The V gene's germline CDR1 is SGHVS and CDR2 FNYEAQ. The CDR3 bases are TGTGCCAGCAGCCCCACCCCGACTAGCGGGGGGGCGAGGACCCAGTACTTC. It yields the protein CASSPTPTSGGARTQYF.

This clonotype was recorded at least ten times. V is TRBV12-3 or TRBV12-4 and J is TRBJ1-6; D call uncertain. V shed 3 bases and J shed 9 bases, with 6 bases lying between them. The CDR3 has 12 amino acids. The CDR3 sequence is CASSFEGSPLHF. The DNA for the CDR3 is TGTGCCAGCAGTTTCGAAGGTTCACCCCTCCACTTT.

There are many counts of this clonotype. This rearrangement joins TRBV12-3 or TRBV12-4 to TRBJ2-3, with 8 bases identical to TRBD1. The CDR3 sequence is 14 residues long. V lost 3 bases to trimming and J lost 5 bases; unmatched junction nucleotides: 4. CDR3: CASSFYTGGDTQYF. The CDR3 nucleotides are TGTGCCAGCAGTTTTTATACAGGGGGAGATACGCAGTATTTT.

The J gene is TRBJ1-2, the V gene TRBV4-1; D call uncertain. The CDR3 has 14 residues. The V gene's germline CDR1 is MGHRA and CDR2 YSYEKL. V was cut by 0 bases and J by 8 bases, with 13 bases left in between. CDR3 protein: CASSQEFGSRGYTF. In DNA form, the CDR3 reads TGCGCCAGCAGCCAAGAGTTCGGGTCTAGAGGCTACACCTTC.

This clonotype has a handful of counts. This chain joins TRBV9 and TRBJ2-7, with D hard to call. Trimming shortened V by 0 bases and J by 5 bases, and 6 bases separated the two germline ends. This CDR3 has 12 amino acids. Germline V gene sequence: CDR1 SGDLS, CDR2 YYNGEE. CDR3 sequence (DNA): TGTGCCAGCAGCGTAGGGACCAACGAGCAGTACTTC. It yields the protein CASSVGTNEQYF.

This clonotype was seen only a few times. The chain couples TRBV7-9 to TRBJ2-1; D is unclear. Germline-derived CDR1 and CDR2 are SEHNR and FQNEAQ (reference sequence). This CDR3 has 15 amino acids. Between the trimmed V and J ends, which lost 0 bases and 6 bases, there was a span of 12 bases. CDR3 loop: CASSLAGIAFNEQFF. DNA of the CDR3: TGTGCCAGCAGCTTAGCGGGAATAGCTTTCAATGAGCAGTTCTTC.

The table lists this clonotype with a few counts. The chain recombines TRBV12-3 or TRBV12-4 with TRBJ1-1, with unresolved D. The CDR3 runs 15 residues. V dropped 2 bases and J dropped 2 bases, with 12 bases sitting between them. CDR3 bases: TGTGCCAGCAGTTTATTTTTGGGAGTTAACACTGAAGCTTTCTTT. It codes for CASSLFLGVNTEAFF.

The chain couples TRBV19 to TRBJ1-2; perhaps TRBD1 as D (5 bases). The length of the CDR3 is 15 residues. CDR1 and CDR2 from the germline V gene are LNHDA and SQIVND (reference sequence). V gave up 2 bases and J gave up 3 bases, with 13 bases separating them. The CDR3 coding sequence is TGTGCCAGTAGTATACCGAGGTCGGGGGACTATGGCTACACCTTC. Protein sequence: CASSIPRSGDYGYTF. The full variable domain, with the rest looked up from reference TRBV19 and TRBJ1-2, is DGGITQSPKYLFRKEGQNVTLSCEQNLNHDAMYWYRQDPGQGLRLIYYSQIVNDFQKGDIAEGYSVSREKKESFPLTVTSAQKNPTAFYLCASSIPRSGDYGYTFGSGTRLTVV.

The V gene is TRBV7-9, the J gene TRBJ2-3; D may match TRBD1 or TRBD2 (5 bases each). In germline, CDR1 is SEHNR, CDR2 FQNEAQ (reference sequence). The V end lost 4 bases, the J end lost 4 bases, and 24 bases lay between the germline ends. The CDR3 extends over 18 amino acids. DNA of the CDR3: TGTGCCAGCAGCTCGCCCGCGGGCTTGGGGCAGCGATCAGATACGCAGTATTTT. Translated, it gives CASSSPAGLGQRSDTQYF.

The table lists this clonotype with a few counts. The chain combines TRBV6-6 with TRBJ1-1; TRBD1 agrees at 7 bases. V lost 11 bases to trimming and J lost 6 bases; unmatched junction nucleotides: 12. This CDR3 has 13 amino acids. From germline, CDR1 is MNHNY and CDR2 SVGAGI (reference sequence). CDR3 amino acids: CAGGQDLRAEAFF. The CDR3 region has the DNA TGTGCCGGCGGACAGGACCTACGAGCTGAAGCTTTCTTT.

This clonotype was counted many times. The V call is TRBV20-1, the J call TRBJ2-1; 8 bases agree with TRBD2. From germline, CDR1 is DFQATT and CDR2 SNEGSKA (reference sequence). The CDR3 sequence is 17 residues long. The ends lost 7 bases at V and 6 bases at J; junction bases unmatched: 20. The CDR3 sequence is CSVIILSGATITNEQFF. DNA of the CDR3: TGCAGTGTTATCATTCTTAGCGGGGCGACCATAACCAATGAGCAGTTCTTC.

The genes are TRBV28 and TRBJ1-2; D is ambiguous. Trimming pared 3 bases from V and 1 base from J, leaving 9 bases between. The CDR3 extends over 14 amino acids. Germline V gene sequence: CDR1 MDHEN, CDR2 SYDVKM. The CDR3 protein is CASSFRPNNYGYTF. CDR3 DNA: TGTGCCAGCAGTTTCAGACCGAATAACTATGGCTACACCTTC.

The chain recombines TRBV7-8 with TRBJ2-1; 9 bases map to TRBD1. Unmatched junction bases numbered 10, after V lost 4 bases and J lost 9 bases. The CDR3 covers 15 residues. CDR1 is SGHVS and CDR2 is FQNEAQ in the germline V gene. The CDR3 coding sequence is TGTGCCAGCAGCTGGGCCGGGACAGGGCTAGGTGAGCAGTTCTTC. It is translated as CASSWAGTGLGEQFF.

This clonotype occurred a few times. This chain joins TRBV20-1 and TRBJ2-2; TRBD2 matches 10 bases. The junction had 7 bases not matched to a gene; V was cut back by 6 bases and J by 6 bases. The CDR3 spans 14 residues. Germline assignment: CDR1 DFQATT and CDR2 SNEGSKA (reference sequence). CDR3 protein: CSAVSGGSSGELFF. CDR3 in DNA: TGCAGTGCCGTTAGCGGGGGGTCTTCCGGGGAGCTGTTTTTT.

In this sample, this clonotype turned up a few times. One end of the junction is discordant with germline, which a read error may explain. The rearrangement links TRBV12-3 or TRBV12-4 to TRBJ1-4; D uncertain. This CDR3 has 14 amino acids. The CDR3 DNA reads as TGTGCCAGTAGTTATAGTCTCCTAGGTGAAAAACTGTTTTTT. Amino acid sequence: CASSYSLLGEKLFF.

The V and J genes are TRBV7-9 and TRBJ2-1, with TRBD1 identical over 9 bases. The CDR3 runs to 12 residues. Germline-derived CDR1 and CDR2 are SEHNR and FQNEAQ (reference sequence). Trimming at V came to 11 bases and at J to 7 bases, leaving 6 bases not matched to a gene. CDR3: CAPGTGSNEQFF. The CDR3 nucleotides are TGTGCCCCGGGGACAGGGTCGAATGAGCAGTTCTTC.

Only one count was recorded for this clonotype. The J gene is TRBJ2-2, the V gene TRBV5-1, with a weak D call TRBD1 (6 bases). The germline CDR1 and CDR2 sequences are SGHRS and YFSETQ. This CDR3 contains 16 residues. The V end lost 4 bases, the J end lost 4 bases, and 17 bases lay between the germline ends. The DNA for the CDR3 is TGCGCCAGCAGCCGACTACAGGGCCCGGGCACCGGGGAGCTGTTTTTT. Encoded protein: CASSRLQGPGTGELFF.

This chain links TRBV7-8 with TRBJ2-5, with 9 bases lining up with TRBD1. V lost 4 bases, J lost 4 bases, and 7 bases stayed unmatched. Looked up from germline, CDR1 is SGHVS and CDR2 is FQNEAQ. The CDR3 loop spans 15 amino acids. DNA for the CDR3: TGTGCCAGCAGCTCGTACCAGGACAGGGGAGAGACCCAGTACTTC. Protein: CASSSYQDRGETQYF.

The table lists this clonotype with many counts. The rearrangement joins TRBV11-1 to TRBJ2-5; D may be TRBD1 (5 bases). The germline V gene encodes CDR1 SGHAT and CDR2 FQDESV (reference sequence). V was pared by 2 bases and J by 0 bases, with 7 bases between. The CDR3 runs 14 residues. The CDR3 loop is CASSLQGYQETQYF. CDR3 bases: TGTGCCAGCAGCTTACAGGGATACCAAGAGACCCAGTACTTC.

This clonotype was observed a few times. The chain combines TRBV20-1 with TRBJ2-1, with 7 bases matching TRBD1. Germline lookup yields CDR1 DFQATT and CDR2 SNEGSKA (reference sequence). With 6 bases clipped from V and 5 bases from J, the junction kept 7 bases outside the gene matches. There are 13 residues in the CDR3. CDR3 nucleotides: TGCAGTGCGAGGGACAGAACAAACAATGAGCAGTTCTTC. This encodes CSARDRTNNEQFF.

The chain couples TRBV4-3 to TRBJ1-1; D ambiguous. Deletions cut 0 bases from V and 1 base from J, with 9 bases between. The germline CDR1 and CDR2 sequences are LGHNA and YSLEER. The CDR3 totals 15 residues. DNA for the CDR3: TGCGCCAGCAGCCAAGACTATCGCGGGAACACTGAAGCTTTCTTT. As protein: CASSQDYRGNTEAFF.

This clonotype was detected a few times. The chain has TRBV30 and TRBJ2-5, with a weak D call TRBD1 (5 bases). Germline V lookup: CDR1 GTSNPN, CDR2 SVGIG (reference sequence). CDR3 length equals 12 residues. Trimming shortened V by 0 bases and J by 5 bases, and 7 bases separated the two germline ends. The CDR3 nucleotides are TGTGCCTGGAGTGTAGGGGCTGAGACCCAGTACTTC. It specifies CAWSVGAETQYF. Full variable domain (outside the CDR3, taken from reference TRBV30 and TRBJ2-5): SQTIHQWPATLVQPVGSPLSLECTVEGTSNPNLYWYRQAAGRGLQLLFYSVGIGQISSEVPQNLSASRPQDRQFILSSKKLLLSDSGFYLCAWSVGAETQYFGPGTRLLVL.